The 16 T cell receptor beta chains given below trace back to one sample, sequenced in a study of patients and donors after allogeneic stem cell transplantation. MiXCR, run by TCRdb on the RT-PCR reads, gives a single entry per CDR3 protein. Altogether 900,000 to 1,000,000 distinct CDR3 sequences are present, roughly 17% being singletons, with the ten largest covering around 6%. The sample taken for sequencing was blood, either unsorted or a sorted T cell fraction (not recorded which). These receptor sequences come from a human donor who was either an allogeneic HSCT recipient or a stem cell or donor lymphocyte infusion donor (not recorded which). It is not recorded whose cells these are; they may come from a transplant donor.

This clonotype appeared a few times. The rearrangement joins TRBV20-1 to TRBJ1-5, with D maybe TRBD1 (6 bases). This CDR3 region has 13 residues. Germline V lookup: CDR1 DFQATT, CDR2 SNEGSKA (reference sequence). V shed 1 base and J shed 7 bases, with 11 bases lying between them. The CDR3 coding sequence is TGCAGTGCTAGAGCCCCAGGGGAACAGCCCCAGCATTTT. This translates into CSARAPGEQPQHF.

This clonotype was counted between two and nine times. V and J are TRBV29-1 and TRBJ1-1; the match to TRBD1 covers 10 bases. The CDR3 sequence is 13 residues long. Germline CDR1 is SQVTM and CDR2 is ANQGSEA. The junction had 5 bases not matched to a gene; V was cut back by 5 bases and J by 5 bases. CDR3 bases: TGCAGCGTTTTGACAGGGGGCGTTACTGAAGCTTTCTTT. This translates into CSVLTGGVTEAFF.

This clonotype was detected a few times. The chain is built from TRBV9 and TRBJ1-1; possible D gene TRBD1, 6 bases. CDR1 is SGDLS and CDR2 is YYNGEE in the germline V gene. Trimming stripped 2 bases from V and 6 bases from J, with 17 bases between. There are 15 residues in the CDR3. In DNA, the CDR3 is TGTGCCAGCAGCGTCCGAACCGGGGGGCAAGCTGAAGCTTTCTTT. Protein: CASSVRTGGQAEAFF.

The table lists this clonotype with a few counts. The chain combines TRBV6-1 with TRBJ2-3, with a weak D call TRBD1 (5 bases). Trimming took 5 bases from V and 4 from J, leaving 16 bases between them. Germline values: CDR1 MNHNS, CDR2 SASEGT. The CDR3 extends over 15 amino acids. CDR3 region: CASSHPKGSPDTQYF. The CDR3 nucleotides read TGTGCCAGCAGTCACCCCAAGGGGTCCCCAGATACGCAGTATTTT.

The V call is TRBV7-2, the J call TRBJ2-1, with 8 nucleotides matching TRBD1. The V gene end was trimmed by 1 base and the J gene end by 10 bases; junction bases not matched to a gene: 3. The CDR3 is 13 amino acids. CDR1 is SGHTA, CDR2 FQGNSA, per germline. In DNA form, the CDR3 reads TGTGCCAGCAGCTTAGTGACAGGGGTGGAGCAGTTCTTC. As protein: CASSLVTGVEQFF.

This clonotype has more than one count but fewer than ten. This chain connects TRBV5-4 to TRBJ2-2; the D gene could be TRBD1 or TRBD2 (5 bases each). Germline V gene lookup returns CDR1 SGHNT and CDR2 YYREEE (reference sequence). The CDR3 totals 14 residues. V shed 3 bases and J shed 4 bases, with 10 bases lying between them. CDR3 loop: CASSWDGTTGELFF. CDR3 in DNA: TGTGCCAGCAGCTGGGACGGCACCACCGGGGAGCTGTTTTTT.

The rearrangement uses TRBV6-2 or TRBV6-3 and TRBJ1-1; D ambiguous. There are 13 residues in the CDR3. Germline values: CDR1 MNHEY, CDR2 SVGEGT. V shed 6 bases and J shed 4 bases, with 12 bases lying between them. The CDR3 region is CASSAGWATEAFF. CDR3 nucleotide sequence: TGTGCCAGCAGCGCCGGTTGGGCCACTGAAGCTTTCTTT.

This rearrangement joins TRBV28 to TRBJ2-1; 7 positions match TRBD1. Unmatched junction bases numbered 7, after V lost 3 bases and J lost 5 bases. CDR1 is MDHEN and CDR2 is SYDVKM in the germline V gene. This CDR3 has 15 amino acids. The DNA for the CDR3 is TGTGCCAGCAGTTTGTGGGACAGCGACAACAATGAGCAGTTCTTC. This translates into CASSLWDSDNNEQFF.

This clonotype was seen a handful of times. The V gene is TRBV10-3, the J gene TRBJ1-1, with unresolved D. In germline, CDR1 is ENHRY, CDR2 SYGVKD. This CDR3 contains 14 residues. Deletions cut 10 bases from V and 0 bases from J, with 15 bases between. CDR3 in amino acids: CATHELGLNTEAFF. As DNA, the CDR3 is TGTGCCACGCACGAGCTTGGGTTGAACACTGAAGCTTTCTTT.

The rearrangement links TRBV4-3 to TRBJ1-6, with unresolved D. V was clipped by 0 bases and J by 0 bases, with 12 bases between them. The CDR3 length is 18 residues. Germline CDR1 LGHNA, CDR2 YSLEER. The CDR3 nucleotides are TGCGCCAGCAGCCAAGATCTTGGCACGAGCTCCTATAATTCACCCCTCCACTTT. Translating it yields CASSQDLGTSSYNSPLHF.

The CDR3 DNA is TGTGCCAGCAGACAGGGGACTAGCGGGAGGGCCGGGACAGATACGCAGTATTTT. This translates into CASRQGTSGRAGTDTQYF. The chain couples TRBV11-2 to TRBJ2-3; TRBD2 matches 16 bases. The ends lost 6 bases at V and 3 bases at J; junction bases unmatched: 9. The CDR3 sequence is 18 residues long. Per germline, CDR1 SGHAT and CDR2 FQNNGV.

CDR3 in DNA: TGCGCCAGCAGCCTTACCCTCCCAGGACTAGCGGGGGGAGAGCAGTACTTC. Its protein is CASSLTLPGLAGGEQYF. V and J are TRBV4-3 and TRBJ2-7, with TRBD2 identical over 14 bases. The CDR3 contains 17 residues. Losses at the gene ends were 4 bases for V and 7 bases for J; bases not matched to a gene: 12. Germline CDR1 and CDR2: LGHNA and YSLEER.

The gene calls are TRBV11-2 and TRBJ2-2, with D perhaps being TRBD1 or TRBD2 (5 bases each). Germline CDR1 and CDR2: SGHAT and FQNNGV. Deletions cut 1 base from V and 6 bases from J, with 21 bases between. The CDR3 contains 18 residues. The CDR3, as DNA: TGTGCCAGCAGCTTAGGGGAAACACGTACGAGGGGACCCGGGGAGCTGTTTTTT. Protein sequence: CASSLGETRTRGPGELFF.

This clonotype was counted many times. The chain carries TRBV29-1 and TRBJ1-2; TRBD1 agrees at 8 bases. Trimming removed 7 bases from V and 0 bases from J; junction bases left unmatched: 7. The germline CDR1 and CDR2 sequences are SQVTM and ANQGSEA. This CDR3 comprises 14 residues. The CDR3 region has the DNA TGCAGCGCCCGAGGACAGGGTGCTAACTATGGCTACACCTTC. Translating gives CSARGQGANYGYTF.

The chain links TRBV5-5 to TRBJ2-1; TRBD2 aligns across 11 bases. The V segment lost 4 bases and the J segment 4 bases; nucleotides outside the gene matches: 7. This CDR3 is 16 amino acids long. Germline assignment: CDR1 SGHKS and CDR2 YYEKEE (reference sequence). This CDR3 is CASSPSLAGAYNEQFF. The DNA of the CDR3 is TGTGCCAGCAGCCCGTCACTAGCGGGGGCATACAATGAGCAGTTCTTC.

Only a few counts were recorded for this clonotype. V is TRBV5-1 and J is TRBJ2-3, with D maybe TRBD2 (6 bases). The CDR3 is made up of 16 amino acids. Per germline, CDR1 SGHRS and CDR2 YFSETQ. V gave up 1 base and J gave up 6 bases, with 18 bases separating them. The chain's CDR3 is CASSLRAGGSSDTQYF. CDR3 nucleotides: TGCGCCAGCAGCTTGCGGGCTGGAGGGAGCAGCGATACGCAGTATTTT.